This T cell receptor (beta chain) appears in the sequencing data of a study of shared clonotypes between healthy human individuals. The deep-level immunoSEQ assay was used. Scientists sequenced DNA from unsorted PBMC on ten immunoSEQ deep assay plates. Data came from immunoSEQ multiplex PCR; TCRdb stores just in-frame clones and leaves some out. The table has a few hundred thousand clones, roughly 79% seen once. Germline CDR1 is SGHNT and CDR2 is YYREEE (reference sequence). CDR3 length: 14 amino acids. Losses at the gene ends were 4 bases for V and 4 bases for J; bases not matched to a gene: 4. General study results and limits: Owing to a small donor count, the genetic and exposure-history diversity represented was limited.

Worth noting for this clone: Its specificity is unknown.

The sequence came from a woman aged 40 to 55 in good health. Some clones in this sample may be carry-over from other donors' samples. The sequenced material came from PBMCs. The rearrangement joins TRBV5-4 to TRBJ2-1, with TRBD2 matching over 8 bases. DNA for the CDR3: TGTGCCAGCAGCCCGGGACTAGAGTACAATGAGCAGTTCTTC. Residues: CASSPGLEYNEQFF.